The 18 T cell receptor beta chains below all came from one sample that was sequenced in a study of T cells after yellow fever vaccination. TCRdb called the 5' RACE reads again in MiXCR, with one record for every CDR3 protein. Among approximately 550,000 distinct CDR3 sequences listed, about 14% were seen once. The source material was PBMCs, sampled on the day of the yellow fever booster vaccination. All receptors come from a man aged 30-40 years who received the YFV17D yellow fever vaccine.

This clonotype was seen more than once but under ten times. This chain joins TRBV12-5 and TRBJ2-3, with 8 bases identical to TRBD2. Germline V lookup: CDR1 LGHNT, CDR2 FRNRAP. V gave up 1 base and J gave up 6 bases; unmatched junction bases: 6. The CDR3 has 15 amino acids. CDR3 coding DNA: TGTGCTAGTGGTTTGGAAACTTTAGCGGGGGATACGCAGTATTTT. Translation gives CASGLETLAGDTQYF. The entire variable domain, with the rest obtained from reference TRBV12-5 and TRBJ2-3, is as follows: DARVTQTPRHKVTEMGQEVTMRCQPILGHNTVFWYRQTMMQGLELLAYFRNRAPLDDSGMPKDRFSAEMPDATLATLKIQPSEPRDSAVYFCASGLETLAGDTQYFGPGTRLTVL.

The chain combines TRBV20-1 with TRBJ2-5; 7 nucleotides match TRBD2. The ends lost 2 bases at V and 2 bases at J; junction bases unmatched: 5. From germline, CDR1 is DFQATT and CDR2 SNEGSKA (reference sequence). CDR3 length equals 14 residues. CDR3: CSARLLARQETQYF. The CDR3 DNA reads TGCAGTGCTAGATTACTAGCGAGACAAGAGACCCAGTACTTC.

The genes are TRBV18 and TRBJ2-7; D unresolved. Trimming shortened V by 3 bases and J by 9 bases, and 15 bases separated the two germline ends. CDR1 is KGHSH, CDR2 LQKENI, per germline. CDR3 length: 13 residues. CDR3 coding DNA: TGTGCCAGCTCACCTCCCTCTCTTTCCCGGCAGTACTTC. Translating gives CASSPPSLSRQYF.

This clonotype appeared a few times. The chain is built from TRBV20-1 and TRBJ2-2; D uncertain. The V gene's germline CDR1 is DFQATT and CDR2 SNEGSKA (reference sequence). This CDR3 has 14 residues. Trimming removed 1 base at V and 7 bases at J, with 13 bases between. The CDR3 is CSARASSKDGELFF. As DNA, the CDR3 is TGCAGTGCTAGAGCGAGCTCGAAAGACGGGGAGCTGTTTTTT.

The V call is TRBV29-1, the J call TRBJ2-7; D may correspond to TRBD1 or TRBD2 (6 bases each). CDR1 is SQVTM, CDR2 ANQGSEA, per germline. The CDR3 runs to 13 residues. V was clipped by 3 bases and J by 4 bases, with 13 bases between them. CDR3 nucleotides: TGCAGCGTTGACACAGGGCGGGGATACGAGCAGTACTTC. This codes for CSVDTGRGYEQYF.

This clonotype was observed at least ten times. The rearrangement uses TRBV20-1 and TRBJ1-6; tentative D call: TRBD1 (6 bases). Trimming took 6 bases from V and 10 from J, leaving 19 bases between them. The CDR3 has 14 residues. Germline V gene data show CDR1 as DFQATT and CDR2 as SNEGSKA (reference sequence). The CDR3 coding sequence is TGCAGTGCCACACAGGGTTTTGTCGAATCACCCCTCCACTTT. It specifies CSATQGFVESPLHF.

The chain combines TRBV18 with TRBJ1-5, with 10 bases lining up with TRBD1. The J segment lost 5 bases and the V segment lost 4 bases, leaving 2 bases of the junction unmatched. The length of the CDR3 is 14 residues. Germline values: CDR1 KGHSH, CDR2 LQKENI. CDR3 protein: CASSHGTGDQPQHF. The CDR3 DNA reads TGTGCCAGCTCACACGGGACAGGGGATCAGCCCCAGCATTTT.

The sample holds a few counts of this clonotype. This rearrangement joins TRBV7-2 to TRBJ1-1; D gene ambiguous. CDR1 is SGHTA and CDR2 is FQGNSA in the germline V gene. There are 15 residues in the CDR3. V shed 7 bases and J shed 1 base, with 16 bases lying between them. This CDR3 reads CASTRELLGNTEAFF. The CDR3 coding sequence is TGTGCCAGCACCCGGGAGCTCCTGGGGAACACTGAAGCTTTCTTT. Full variable domain (missing parts from reference TRBV7-2 and TRBJ1-1): GAGVSQSPSNKVTEKGKDVELRCDPISGHTALYWYRQSLGQGLEFLIYFQGNSAPDKSGLPSDRFSAERTGGSVSTLTIQRTQQEDSAVYLCASTRELLGNTEAFFGQGTRLTVV.

This chain connects TRBV29-1 to TRBJ2-3; 14 bases are shared with TRBD2. Germline-derived CDR1 and CDR2 are SQVTM and ANQGSEA. V trimming: 6 bases; J trimming: 4 bases; junction bases outside the gene matches: 3. The CDR3 spans 14 residues. The DNA for the CDR3 is TGCAGCGTGGCGACTAGCGGGAGGGCAGATACGCAGTATTTT. Protein sequence: CSVATSGRADTQYF.

The genes are TRBV28 and TRBJ2-3, with no clear D. This CDR3 has 12 residues. Germline V gene sequence: CDR1 MDHEN, CDR2 SYDVKM. Trimming shortened V by 6 bases and J by 2 bases, and 6 bases separated the two germline ends. CDR3 sequence reads: CASRGVTDTQYF. The CDR3 nucleotides are TGTGCCAGCAGAGGTGTCACAGATACGCAGTATTTT. The full variable domain, with the rest looked up from reference TRBV28 and TRBJ2-3, is DVKVTQSSRYLVKRTGEKVFLECVQDMDHENMFWYRQDPGLGLRLIYFSYDVKMKEKGDIPEGYSVSREKKERFSLILESASTNQTSMYLCASRGVTDTQYFGPGTRLTVL.

This chain joins TRBV7-2 and TRBJ2-3; the match to TRBD2 covers 11 bases. V lost 1 base, J lost 7 bases, and 7 bases stayed unmatched. There are 16 residues in the CDR3. Germline CDR1 is SGHTA and CDR2 is FQGNSA. CDR3: CASSLGVAGGRNTQYF. The DNA for the CDR3 is TGTGCCAGCAGCTTAGGGGTAGCGGGAGGGAGGAATACGCAGTATTTT.

This clonotype was detected only a few times. This chain joins TRBV20-1 and TRBJ2-1, with D possibly TRBD2 on 6 matching bases. Germline V lookup: CDR1 DFQATT, CDR2 SNEGSKA (reference sequence). This CDR3 contains 13 residues. V lost 1 base to trimming and J lost 2 bases, with 6 bases between them. The CDR3 region is CSARGGTYNEQFF. The CDR3 coding sequence is TGCAGTGCTAGAGGCGGGACCTACAATGAGCAGTTCTTC.

V gene TRBV29-1 combines with J gene TRBJ1-5, with 9 positions matching TRBD1. This CDR3 is 13 amino acids long. V lost 6 bases and J lost 4; bases outside the gene matches: 4. Germline values: CDR1 SQVTM, CDR2 ANQGSEA. CDR3 DNA: TGCAGCGTCCGACAGGGGGGAAATCAGCCCCAGCATTTT. The encoded protein is CSVRQGGNQPQHF.

There are a few counts of this clonotype. The chain recombines TRBV7-8 with TRBJ2-1; TRBD2 might be the D (6 bases). Looked up from germline, CDR1 is SGHVS and CDR2 is FQNEAQ. The V end lost 4 bases, the J end lost 8 bases, and 15 bases lay between the germline ends. CDR3 length equals 14 residues. CDR3 amino acids: CASSSTSLGDEQFF. For the CDR3, the DNA is TGTGCCAGCAGCTCGACTAGTCTCGGCGATGAGCAGTTCTTC.

The chain is built from TRBV3-1 and TRBJ2-5; no reliable D call. The V gene's germline CDR1 is LGHDT and CDR2 YNNKEL (reference sequence). V lost 11 bases to trimming and J lost 3 bases, with 28 bases between them. This CDR3 is built from 17 residues. The CDR3 loop is CASTKHRPGPQEETQYF. The CDR3 nucleotides are TGTGCCTCCACCAAACATCGCCCCGGGCCACAAGAAGAGACCCAGTACTTC.

This clonotype was detected a few times. The chain links TRBV20-1 to TRBJ2-7; a possible D gene is TRBD2 (6 bases). Trimming removed 3 bases from V and 2 bases from J, with 23 bases in between. This CDR3 contains 17 residues. The V gene's germline CDR1 is DFQATT and CDR2 SNEGSKA (reference sequence). CDR3 sequence reads: CSARDPAGGAATYEQYF. The CDR3, as DNA: TGCAGTGCTAGGGACCCAGCCGGCGGGGCGGCCACCTACGAGCAGTACTTC.

This clonotype showed up just a few times. The chain has TRBV30 and TRBJ1-2; TRBD1 aligns across 9 bases. Germline V lookup: CDR1 GTSNPN, CDR2 SVGIG (reference sequence). The trim removed 5 bases at V and 8 bases at J, leaving 9 bases unmatched. The length of the CDR3 is 13 residues. CDR3 sequence reads: CAWASDRGVGYTF. In DNA form, the CDR3 reads TGTGCCTGGGCCTCCGACAGGGGGGTAGGCTACACCTTC.

The gene calls are TRBV7-3 and TRBJ2-1; D gene ambiguous. CDR1 is SGHTA and CDR2 is FQGTGA in the germline V gene. There are 14 residues in the CDR3. Trimming pared 2 bases from V and 0 bases from J, leaving 5 bases between. The CDR3 region has the DNA TGTGCCAGCAGCTTAGTGAACTCCTACAATGAGCAGTTCTTC. Protein sequence: CASSLVNSYNEQFF.